This is a list of T cell receptor beta chains from one sample in a study of Ad26.COV2.S vaccination and SARS-CoV-2 variants. Generated by immunoSEQ multiplex PCR, the TCRdb table keeps only in-frame clones and is missing some. The sample lists about 400,000 clones; approximately 83% were seen once. Material: peripheral blood, obtained in a trial of Ad26.COV2.S vaccine versus placebo. These TCRs come from a person aged 18 to 59 who received the Ad26.COV2.S COVID-19 vaccine or a placebo. Both conserved end residues are part of each CDR3. The order of the fields is J gene, V gene, clone size, D gene, CDR3 DNA, CDR3 protein. The D gene is left open where the match is weak. Expanded clones are given a class, and other clones once, few, many or no size at all.

j_gene: TRBJ1-2; v_gene: TRBV4-2; abundance: -; d_gene: -; CDR3nt: TGTGCCAGCAGCCATGAAGGGAGCGAGCTAAACTATGGCTACACCTTC; CDR3aa: CASSHEGSELNYGYTF
j_gene: TRBJ2-5; v_gene: TRBV27; abundance: -; d_gene: -; CDR3nt: TGTGCCAGCAGTTCCCTAAAATGGACAGAGACCCAGTACTTC; CDR3aa: CASSSLKWTETQYF
j_gene: TRBJ2-5; v_gene: TRBV3-1/TRBV3-2; abundance: -; d_gene: -; CDR3nt: TGTGCCAGCAGCCAAGCGCCACTGAGTTGGGGTTCTGTAGAGACCCAGTACTTC; CDR3aa: CASSQAPLSWGSVETQYF
j_gene: TRBJ2-3; v_gene: TRBV6-5; abundance: -; d_gene: -; CDR3nt: TGTGCCAGCAGTTTGACGGGAGATACGCAGTATTTT; CDR3aa: CASSLTGDTQYF
j_gene: TRBJ2-7; v_gene: TRBV7-2; abundance: -; d_gene: -; CDR3nt: TGTGCCAGCAGCTGGAACGGGGGGCCCTCCTACGAGCAGTACTTC; CDR3aa: CASSWNGGPSYEQYF
j_gene: TRBJ1-1; v_gene: TRBV27; abundance: -; d_gene: -; CDR3nt: TGTGCCAGCAGGGGGTTGAACACTGAAGCTTTCTTT; CDR3aa: CASRGLNTEAFF
j_gene: TRBJ2-1; v_gene: TRBV5-1; abundance: -; d_gene: -; CDR3nt: TGCGCCAGCAGCTTTAAAAAACAGACCGATGAGCAGTTCTTC; CDR3aa: CASSFKKQTDEQFF
j_gene: TRBJ1-1; v_gene: TRBV30; abundance: -; d_gene: -; CDR3nt: TGTGCCTGGTGGCTCGGGGGGATCACTGAAGCTTTCTTT; CDR3aa: CAWWLGGITEAFF
j_gene: TRBJ2-1; v_gene: TRBV11-2; abundance: -; d_gene: -; CDR3nt: TGTGCCAGCAGCCTCCCTTGGGGTCGCCAATTGAATGAGCAGTTCTTC; CDR3aa: CASSLPWGRQLNEQFF
j_gene: TRBJ2-1; v_gene: TRBV6-6; abundance: few; d_gene: TRBD2; CDR3nt: TGTGCCAGCAGTTACTCGAGGACTAGCGACAATGAGCAGTTCTTC; CDR3aa: CASSYSRTSDNEQFF
j_gene: TRBJ2-3; v_gene: TRBV5-1; abundance: -; d_gene: -; CDR3nt: TGCGCCAGCAGGCCCGGAAGCACAGATACGCAGTATTTT; CDR3aa: CASRPGSTDTQYF